These T cell receptor beta chains were read from a single sample in a study of blood T cell repertoires in COVID-19. The assay was immunoSEQ multiplex PCR, and TCRdb's table has in-frame clones only and misses some. The sample includes roughly 170,000 clones, 84% seen only once; the top ten take under 8.5%. The specimen was peripheral blood. The receptors originated from a human donor in a cohort sampled during active COVID-19. Both conserved end residues are part of each CDR3. Each record gives: D gene, V gene, clone size, J gene, CDR3 protein, CDR3 DNA. The D gene is left open where the match is weak. Rows give clone size only sometimes, using once, few, many, or a class for an expanded clone.

-	TRBV10-1	-	TRBJ1-3	CASRDGTSGAHLSGNTIYF	TGCGCCAGCAGAGATGGAACTTCAGGGGCGCACCTCTCTGGAAACACCATATATTTT
-	TRBV4-1	once	TRBJ2-7	CASSQEAGYEQYF	TGCGCCAGCAGCCAAGAAGCGGGCTACGAGCAGTACTTC
TRBD2	TRBV13	few	TRBJ2-2	CASSQGLAGGADTGELFF	TGTGCCAGCAGCCAGGGACTAGCGGGGGGCGCGGACACCGGGGAGCTGTTTTTT
-	TRBV21-1	-	TRBJ1-1	CASSKTGQPNTEAFF	TGTGCCAGCAGCAAGACCGGACAGCCGAACACTGAAGCTTTCTTT
TRBD2	TRBV5-8	-	TRBJ2-3	CASSLAGGGTTDTQYF	TGTGCCAGCAGCTTGGCCGGCGGGGGGACAACAGATACGCAGTATTTT
TRBD1	TRBV6-5	-	TRBJ1-2	CASSRDRDYGYTF	TGTGCCAGCTCTCGGGACAGGGACTATGGCTACACCTTC
-	TRBV3-1/TRBV3-2	-	TRBJ1-1	CASSPPQAGMNTEAFF	TGTGCCAGCAGCCCGCCCCAGGCGGGAATGAACACTGAAGCTTTCTTT
-	TRBV7-9	once	TRBJ2-6	CASTRSGANVLTF	TGTGCCAGCACTCGTAGTGGGGCCAACGTCCTGACTTTC
-	TRBV19	-	TRBJ1-5	CASSSPLGPGSNQPQHF	TGTGCCAGTAGTTCCCCCCTCGGACCGGGGAGCAATCAGCCCCAGCATTTT
-	TRBV5-4	-	TRBJ1-1	CASSEGQNTEAFF	TGTGCCAGCAGCGAGGGCCAAAACACTGAAGCTTTCTTT
-	TRBV5-5	-	TRBJ1-1	CASTWGGKTEAFF	TGTGCCAGCACCTGGGGGGGCAAAACTGAAGCTTTCTTT
TRBD2	TRBV5-1	-	TRBJ2-7	CASSYATGTSGGERNF	TGCGCCAGCAGCTATGCGACCGGGACTAGCGGGGGGGAAAGGAACTTC
-	TRBV6-5	once	TRBJ2-7	CASSYSIVKGYEQYF	TGTGCCAGCAGTTACTCCATCGTAAAGGGGTACGAGCAGTACTTC
TRBD1	TRBV9	once	TRBJ2-7	CASSVRDRGNPHEQYF	TGTGCCAGCAGCGTAAGGGACAGGGGAAACCCCCACGAGCAGTACTTC
-	TRBV5-4	-	TRBJ1-1	CASSLEWANTEAFF	TGTGCCAGCAGCTTGGAGTGGGCGAACACTGAAGCTTTCTTT
-	TRBV11-2	-	TRBJ1-4	CASSLGLTNEKLFF	TGTGCCAGCAGCTTAGGACTGACTAATGAAAAACTGTTTTTT
-	TRBV5-6	-	TRBJ2-7	CASSREIYYEQYF	TGTGCCAGCAGCCGAGAGATTTACTACGAGCAGTACTTC
TRBD2	TRBV7-3	-	TRBJ2-5	CASSLEGTSGQETQYF	TGTGCCAGCAGCTTAGAAGGGACTAGCGGCCAAGAGACCCAGTACTTC
-	TRBV13	-	TRBJ1-2	CASSLTGPPGTF	TGTGCCAGCAGCTTGACCGGACCCCCGGGGACCTTC
-	TRBV7-6	-	TRBJ2-5	CASSLAREETQYF	TGTGCCAGCAGCTTAGCCAGGGAAGAGACCCAGTACTTC
-	TRBV6-5	once	TRBJ2-5	CASSYSRGQETQYF	TGTGCCAGCAGTTACTCGCGGGGCCAAGAGACCCAGTACTTC
TRBD2	TRBV6-5	-	TRBJ2-7	CASSYSSGRISYEQYF	TGTGCCAGCAGTTACTCTAGCGGGCGAATCTCCTACGAGCAGTACTTC
TRBD1	TRBV6-6	-	TRBJ1-4	CASSRQGGNEKLFF	TGTGCCAGCAGCCGACAGGGAGGAAATGAAAAACTGTTTTTT
-	TRBV12-2	few	TRBJ2-7	CASRPTSPSYEQYF	TGTGCAAGTCGGCCCACTAGTCCCTCGTACGAGCAGTACTTC
TRBD1	TRBV13	once	TRBJ1-2	CASSSLGQGDYGYTF	TGTGCCAGCAGCTCATTAGGACAGGGTGACTATGGCTACACCTTC
TRBD2	TRBV2	-	TRBJ2-1	CATTFGRGVDNEQFF	TGTGCCACTACGTTTGGGCGGGGGGTGGACAATGAGCAGTTCTTC